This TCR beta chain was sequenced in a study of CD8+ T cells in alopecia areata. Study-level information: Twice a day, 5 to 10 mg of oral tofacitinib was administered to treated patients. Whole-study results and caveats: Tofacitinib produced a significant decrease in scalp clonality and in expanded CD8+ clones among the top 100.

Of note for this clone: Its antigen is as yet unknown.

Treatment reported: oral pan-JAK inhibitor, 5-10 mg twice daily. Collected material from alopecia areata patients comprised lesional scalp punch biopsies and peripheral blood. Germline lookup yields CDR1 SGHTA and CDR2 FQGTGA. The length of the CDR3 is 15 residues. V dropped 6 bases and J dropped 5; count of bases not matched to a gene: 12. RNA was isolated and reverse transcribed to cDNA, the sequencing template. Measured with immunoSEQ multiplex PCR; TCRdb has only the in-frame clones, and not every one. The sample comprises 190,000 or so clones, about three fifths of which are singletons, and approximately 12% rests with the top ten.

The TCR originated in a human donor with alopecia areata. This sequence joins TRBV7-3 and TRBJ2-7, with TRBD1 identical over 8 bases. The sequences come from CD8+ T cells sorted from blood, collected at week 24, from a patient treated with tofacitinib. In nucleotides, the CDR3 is TGTGCCAGCAGTAATACCGGGACAGGAGAGGACGAGCAGTACTTC. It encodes CASSNTGTGEDEQYF.